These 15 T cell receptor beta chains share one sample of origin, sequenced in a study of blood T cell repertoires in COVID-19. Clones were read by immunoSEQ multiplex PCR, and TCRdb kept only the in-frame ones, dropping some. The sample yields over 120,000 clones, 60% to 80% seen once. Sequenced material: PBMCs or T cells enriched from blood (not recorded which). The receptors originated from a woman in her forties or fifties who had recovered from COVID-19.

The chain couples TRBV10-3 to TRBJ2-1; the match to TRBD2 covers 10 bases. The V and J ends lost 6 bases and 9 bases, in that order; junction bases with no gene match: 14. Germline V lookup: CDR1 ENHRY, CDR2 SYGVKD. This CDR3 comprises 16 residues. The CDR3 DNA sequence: TGTGCCATCAGCGGCGAGCTAGCGGGAGCGGGGAGTGAGCAGTTCTTC. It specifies CAISGELAGAGSEQFF.

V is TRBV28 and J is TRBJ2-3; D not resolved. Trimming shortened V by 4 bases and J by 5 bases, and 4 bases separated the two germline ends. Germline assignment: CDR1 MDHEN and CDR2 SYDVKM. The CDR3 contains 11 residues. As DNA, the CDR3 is TGTGCCAGCAGTTCCAGAGATACGCAGTATTTT. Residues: CASSSRDTQYF.

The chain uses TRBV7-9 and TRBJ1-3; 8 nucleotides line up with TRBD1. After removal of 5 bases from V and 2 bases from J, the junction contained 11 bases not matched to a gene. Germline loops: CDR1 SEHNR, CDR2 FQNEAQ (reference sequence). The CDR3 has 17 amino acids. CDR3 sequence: CASSAPDREITGNTIYF. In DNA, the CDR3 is TGTGCCAGCAGCGCGCCGGACAGGGAGATTACTGGAAACACCATATATTTT.

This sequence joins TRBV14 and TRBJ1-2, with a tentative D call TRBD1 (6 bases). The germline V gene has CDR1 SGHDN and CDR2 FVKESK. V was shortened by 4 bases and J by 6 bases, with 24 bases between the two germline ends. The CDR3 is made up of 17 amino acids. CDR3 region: CASSLGQLRENYHGYTF. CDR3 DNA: TGTGCCAGCAGCCTCGGACAGCTCCGGGAAAACTATCATGGCTACACCTTC.

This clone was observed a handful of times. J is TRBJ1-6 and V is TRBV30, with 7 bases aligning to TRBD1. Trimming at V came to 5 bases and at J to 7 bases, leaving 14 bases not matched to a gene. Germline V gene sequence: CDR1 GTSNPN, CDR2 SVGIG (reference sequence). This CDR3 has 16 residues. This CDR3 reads CAWRRRGGQMNSPLHF. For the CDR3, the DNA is TGTGCCTGGCGGAGACGGGGGGGACAGATGAATTCACCCCTCCACTTT.

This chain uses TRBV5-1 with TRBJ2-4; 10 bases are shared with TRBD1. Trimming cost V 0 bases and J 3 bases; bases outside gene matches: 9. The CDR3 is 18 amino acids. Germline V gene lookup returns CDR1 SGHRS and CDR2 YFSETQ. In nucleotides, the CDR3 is TGCGCCAGCAGCTTGGCCTACAGGGACAGGGGTGTCAAAAACATTCAGTACTTC. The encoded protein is CASSLAYRDRGVKNIQYF.

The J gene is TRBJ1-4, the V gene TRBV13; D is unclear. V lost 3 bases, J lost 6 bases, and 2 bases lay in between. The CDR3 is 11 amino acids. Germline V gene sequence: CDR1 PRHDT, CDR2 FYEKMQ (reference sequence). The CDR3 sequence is CASSFDEKLFF. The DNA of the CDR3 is TGTGCCAGCAGCTTCGATGAAAAACTGTTTTTT.

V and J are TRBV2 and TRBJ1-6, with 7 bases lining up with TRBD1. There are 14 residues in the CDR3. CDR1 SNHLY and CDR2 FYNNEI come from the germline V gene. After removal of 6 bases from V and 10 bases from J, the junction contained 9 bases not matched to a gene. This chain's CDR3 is CASRVDRQGSPLHF. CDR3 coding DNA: TGTGCCAGCAGGGTGGACAGGCAGGGGTCACCCCTCCACTTT.

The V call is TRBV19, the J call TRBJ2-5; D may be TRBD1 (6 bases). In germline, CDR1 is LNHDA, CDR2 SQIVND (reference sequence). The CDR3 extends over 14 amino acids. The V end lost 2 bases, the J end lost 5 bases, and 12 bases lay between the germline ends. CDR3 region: CASSISTGRETQYF. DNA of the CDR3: TGTGCCAGTAGTATATCGACAGGTCGGGAGACCCAGTACTTC.

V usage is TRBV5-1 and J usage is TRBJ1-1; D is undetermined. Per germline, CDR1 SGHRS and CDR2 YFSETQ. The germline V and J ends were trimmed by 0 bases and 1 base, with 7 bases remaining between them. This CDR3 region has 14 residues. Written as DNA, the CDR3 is TGCGCCAGCAGCTTGGGTACGGGGAACACTGAAGCTTTCTTT. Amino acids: CASSLGTGNTEAFF.

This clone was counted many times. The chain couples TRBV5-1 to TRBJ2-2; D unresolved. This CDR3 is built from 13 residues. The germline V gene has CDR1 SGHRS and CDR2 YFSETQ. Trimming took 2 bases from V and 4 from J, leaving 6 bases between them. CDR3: CASSFSTTGELFF. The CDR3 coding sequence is TGCGCCAGCAGCTTTTCTACCACCGGGGAGCTGTTTTTT. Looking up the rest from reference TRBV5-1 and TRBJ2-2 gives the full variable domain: KAGVTQTPRYLIKTRGQQVTLSCSPISGHRSVSWYQQTPGQGLQFLFEYFSETQRNKGNFPGRFSGRQFSNSRSEMNVSTLELGDSALYLCASSFSTTGELFFGEGSRLTVL.

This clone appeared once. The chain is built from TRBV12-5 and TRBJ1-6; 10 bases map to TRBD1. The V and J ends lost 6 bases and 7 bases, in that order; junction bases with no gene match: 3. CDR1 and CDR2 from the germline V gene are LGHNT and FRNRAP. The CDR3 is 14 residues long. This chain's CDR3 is CASGQGQGNSPLHF. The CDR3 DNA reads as TGTGCTAGTGGCCAGGGACAGGGGAATTCACCCCTCCACTTT.

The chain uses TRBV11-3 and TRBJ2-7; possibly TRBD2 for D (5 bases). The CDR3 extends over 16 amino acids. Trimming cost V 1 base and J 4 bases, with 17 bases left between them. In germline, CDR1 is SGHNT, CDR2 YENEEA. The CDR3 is CASSLGPTRVRYEQYF. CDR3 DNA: TGTGCCAGCAGCTTAGGACCCACGCGGGTGAGGTACGAGCAGTACTTC.

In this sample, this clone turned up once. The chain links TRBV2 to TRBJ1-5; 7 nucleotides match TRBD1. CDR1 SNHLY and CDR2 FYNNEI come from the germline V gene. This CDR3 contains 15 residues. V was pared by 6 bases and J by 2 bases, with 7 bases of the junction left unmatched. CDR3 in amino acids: CASRQGPGGNQPQHF. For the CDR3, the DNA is TGTGCCAGCAGACAGGGGCCGGGAGGCAATCAGCCCCAGCATTTT.

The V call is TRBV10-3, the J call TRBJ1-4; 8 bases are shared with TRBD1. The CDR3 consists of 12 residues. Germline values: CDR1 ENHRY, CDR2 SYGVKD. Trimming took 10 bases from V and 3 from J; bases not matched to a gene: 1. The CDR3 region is CATRGPNEKLFF. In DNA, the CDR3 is TGTGCCACCAGGGGGCCTAATGAAAAACTGTTTTTT.